These 13 T cell receptor beta chains came from one sample sequenced in a study of T cells expressing NK-cell markers. TCRdb reworked the 5' RACE reads into one entry per CDR3 protein, no DNA. This listing includes fewer than 300,000 distinct CDR3 sequences. The source material was blood T cells: a sorted CD56 or NKG2C T cell subset, CD4+ or CD8+ T cells, or bulk PBMC T cells (not recorded which). Receptors were obtained from a woman aged 18-69 years in good health.

CDR3 amino acids: CASSLRGTGLVTDTQYF. The rearrangement links TRBV11-2 to TRBJ2-3; TCRdb gives TRBD2 as the D gene, but with no DNA this cannot be confirmed. Per germline, CDR1 SGHAT and CDR2 FQNNGV. CDR3 length: 17 amino acids.

The CDR3 region is CASSQVGRSPTTGELFF. The chain has TRBV4-2 and TRBJ2-2; with no DNA, the TCRdb D assignment of TRBD2 cannot be verified. This CDR3 is built from 17 residues. In germline, CDR1 is LGHNA, CDR2 YNFKEQ.

This rearrangement joins TRBV20-1 to TRBJ2-3; there is no DNA to check the TCRdb D call of TRBD2. In germline, CDR1 is DFQATT, CDR2 SNEGSKA (reference sequence). This CDR3 has 16 residues. The CDR3 loop reads CSASLAGRDRVGTQYF.

This chain links TRBV29-1 with TRBJ2-5. Germline V gives CDR1 SQVTM, CDR2 ANQGSEA. The CDR3 spans 15 residues. Here the CDR3 reads CSVEDLPADQETQYF.

This chain links TRBV5-6 with TRBJ2-1; TCRdb lists TRBD2, though no DNA is available to test this call. The germline V gene has CDR1 SGHDT and CDR2 YYEEEE. CDR3 length: 16 residues. CDR3: CASSSTLLAGYNEQFF. The whole variable domain, remainder taken from reference TRBV5-6 and TRBJ2-1, is DAGVTQSPTHLIKTRGQQVTLRCSPKSGHDTVSWYQQALGQGPQFIFQYYEEEERQRGNFPDRFSGHQFPNYSSELNVNALLLGDSALYLCASSSTLLAGYNEQFFGPGTRLTVL.

The rearrangement links TRBV5-6 to TRBJ2-2; the TCRdb D gene call, TRBD2, has no DNA to confirm it. Looked up from germline, CDR1 is SGHDT and CDR2 is YYEEEE. The CDR3 contains 20 residues. CDR3 residues: CASSFSPPEVRGGGFGELFF.

The V gene is TRBV10-3, the J gene TRBJ2-7. The CDR3 consists of 11 residues. Germline CDR1 and CDR2: ENHRY and SYGVKD. CDR3 sequence reads: CAISDRIEQYF.

The chain links TRBV6-1 to TRBJ2-1; the D call of TRBD1 rests on TCRdb alone, since no DNA is present to check it. This CDR3 spans 15 amino acids. Germline values: CDR1 MNHNS, CDR2 SASEGT. CDR3 in amino acids: CASSESARGIKEQFF.

J is TRBJ2-5 and V is TRBV29-1. Germline V gene data show CDR1 as SQVTM and CDR2 as ANQGSEA. This CDR3 is built from 12 residues. CDR3 loop: CSVVGESETQYF.

The gene calls are TRBV9 and TRBJ2-1; TCRdb lists TRBD1, though no DNA is available to test this call. The CDR3 length is 19 residues. CDR1 is SGDLS, CDR2 YYNGEE, per germline. CDR3 amino acids: CASSVDHRGVSGRNNEQFF.

This chain uses TRBV5-1 with TRBJ2-5. The germline CDR1 and CDR2 sequences are SGHRS and YFSETQ. The CDR3 length is 13 residues. The CDR3 region is CASSLPAQETQYF.

The rearrangement joins TRBV7-3 to TRBJ2-1; no DNA is available, so the TRBD1 call from TCRdb remains unchecked. Germline CDR1 SGHTA, CDR2 FQGTGA. The CDR3 covers 13 residues. CDR3 protein: CASSTGPGFEQFF. The full variable domain, its missing parts supplied by reference TRBV7-3 and TRBJ2-1, is GAGVSQTPSNKVTEKGKYVELRCDPISGHTALYWYRQSLGQGPEFLIYFQGTGAADDSGLPNDRFFAVRPEGSVSTLKIQRTERGDSAVYLCASSTGPGFEQFFGPGTRLTVL.

V and J are TRBV30 and TRBJ2-1; absent DNA, TCRdb's TRBD1 call cannot be checked. The CDR3 runs 12 residues. CDR1 and CDR2 (germline): GTSNPN, SVGIG (reference sequence). CDR3: CAWSVGQGEQFF.